This T cell receptor beta chain was documented in a study of blood T cell repertoires in COVID-19. The CDR3 covers 14 residues. V was clipped by 2 bases and J by 3 bases, with 8 bases between them. Looked up from germline, CDR1 is MGHDK and CDR2 is SYGVNS. Original analysis: Reference gene primer amplification gave estimated nucleated cell counts. Sequencing used immunoSEQ multiplex PCR; TCRdb keeps in-frame clones, though not all of them. The DNA gave D and trimming, while V, J and clone size come from that table. The profile covers around 200,000 clones, with approximately 85% appearing a single time and 5.6% taken by the ten largest.

The chain carries TRBV25-1 and TRBJ2-1, with a possible D match to TRBD2 (5 bases). Input material: PBMCs or T cells enriched from blood (not recorded which). The clonotype originates from a man aged 40-49 years with acute COVID-19. CDR3 nucleotide sequence: TGTGCCAGCAGTGAAGAGGGCCGCTACAATGAGCAGTTCTTC. Protein product: CASSEEGRYNEQFF.